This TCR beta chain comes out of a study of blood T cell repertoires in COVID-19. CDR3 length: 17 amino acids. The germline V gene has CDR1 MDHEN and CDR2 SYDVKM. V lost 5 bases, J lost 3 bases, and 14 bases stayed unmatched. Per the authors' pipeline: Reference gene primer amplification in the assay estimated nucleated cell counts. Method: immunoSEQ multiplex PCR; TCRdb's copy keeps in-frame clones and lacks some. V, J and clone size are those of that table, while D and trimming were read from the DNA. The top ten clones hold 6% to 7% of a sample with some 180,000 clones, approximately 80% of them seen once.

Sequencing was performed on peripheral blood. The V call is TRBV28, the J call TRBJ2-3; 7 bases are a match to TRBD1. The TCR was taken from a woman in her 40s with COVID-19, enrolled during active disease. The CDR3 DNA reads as TGTGCCAGCAGTCTTCCCTTACAGGGGTTAAGTACAGATACGCAGTATTTT. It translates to CASSLPLQGLSTDTQYF.